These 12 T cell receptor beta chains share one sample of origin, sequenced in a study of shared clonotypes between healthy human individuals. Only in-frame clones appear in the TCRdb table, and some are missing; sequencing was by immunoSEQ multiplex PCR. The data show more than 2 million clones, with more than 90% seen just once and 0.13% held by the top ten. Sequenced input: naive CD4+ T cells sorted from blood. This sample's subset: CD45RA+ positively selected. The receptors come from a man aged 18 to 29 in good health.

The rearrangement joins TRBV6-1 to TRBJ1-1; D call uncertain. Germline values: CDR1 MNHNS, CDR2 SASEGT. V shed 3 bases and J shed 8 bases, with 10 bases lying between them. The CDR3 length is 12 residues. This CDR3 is CASSDRWGEAFF. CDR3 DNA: TGTGCCAGCAGTGATAGATGGGGAGAAGCTTTCTTT.

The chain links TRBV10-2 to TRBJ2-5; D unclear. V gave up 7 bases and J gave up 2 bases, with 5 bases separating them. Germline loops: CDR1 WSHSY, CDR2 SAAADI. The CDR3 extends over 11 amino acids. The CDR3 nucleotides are TGCGCCAGCATCGGTCAAGAGACCCAGTACTTC. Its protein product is CASIGQETQYF.

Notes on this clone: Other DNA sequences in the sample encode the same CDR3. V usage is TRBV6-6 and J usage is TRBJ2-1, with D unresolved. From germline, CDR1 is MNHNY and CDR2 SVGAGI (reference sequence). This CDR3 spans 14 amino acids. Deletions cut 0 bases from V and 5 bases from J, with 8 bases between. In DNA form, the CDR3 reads TGTGCCAGCAGTTACTCCGGTCGAGACAATGAGCAGTTCTTC. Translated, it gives CASSYSGRDNEQFF.

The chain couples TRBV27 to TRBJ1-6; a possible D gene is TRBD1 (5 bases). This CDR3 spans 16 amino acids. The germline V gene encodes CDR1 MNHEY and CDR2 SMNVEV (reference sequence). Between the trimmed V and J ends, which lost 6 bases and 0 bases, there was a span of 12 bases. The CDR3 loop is CASSKKDSSYNSPLHF. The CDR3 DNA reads TGTGCCAGCAGCAAGAAAGACAGCTCCTATAATTCACCCCTCCACTTT.

The CDR3 reads CASSQLYTGRNTIYF. Written as DNA, the CDR3 is TGCGCCAGCAGCCAATTGTACACCGGCAGAAACACCATATATTTT. The genes are TRBV4-1 and TRBJ1-3; D unresolved. Trimming cost V 2 bases and J 5 bases, with 13 bases left between them. CDR1 and CDR2 from the germline V gene are MGHRA and YSYEKL. The CDR3 is made up of 15 amino acids.

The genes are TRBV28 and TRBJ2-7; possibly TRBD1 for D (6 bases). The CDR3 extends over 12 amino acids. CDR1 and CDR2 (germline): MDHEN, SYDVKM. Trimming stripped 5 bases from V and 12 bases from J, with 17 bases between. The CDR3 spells CASSLGQLIPYF. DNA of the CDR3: TGTGCCAGCAGTCTAGGACAGCTCATTCCGTACTTC.

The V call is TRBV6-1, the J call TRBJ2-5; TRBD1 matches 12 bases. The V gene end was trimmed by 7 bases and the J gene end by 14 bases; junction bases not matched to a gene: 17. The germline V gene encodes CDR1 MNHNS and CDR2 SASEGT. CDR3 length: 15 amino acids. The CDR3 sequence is CASNTSRDRGRYAYF. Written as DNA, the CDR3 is TGTGCCAGCAATACCTCCCGGGACAGGGGGCGATACGCCTACTTC.

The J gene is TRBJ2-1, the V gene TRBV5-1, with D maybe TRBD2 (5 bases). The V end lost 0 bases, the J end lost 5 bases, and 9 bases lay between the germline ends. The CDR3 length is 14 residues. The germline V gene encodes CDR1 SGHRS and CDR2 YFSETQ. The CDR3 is CASSLGPGNNEQFF. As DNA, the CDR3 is TGCGCCAGCAGCTTGGGGCCGGGGAACAATGAGCAGTTCTTC.

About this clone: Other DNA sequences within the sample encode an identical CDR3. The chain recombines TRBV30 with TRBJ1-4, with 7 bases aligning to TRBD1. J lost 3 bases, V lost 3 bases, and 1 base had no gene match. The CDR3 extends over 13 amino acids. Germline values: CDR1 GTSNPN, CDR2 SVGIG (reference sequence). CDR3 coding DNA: TGTGCCTGGAGGGGACAGCCTAATGAAAAACTGTTTTTT. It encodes CAWRGQPNEKLFF.

The CDR3 region is CASSEKGGSPLHF. Written as DNA, the CDR3 is TGTGCCAGCAGTGAAAAGGGAGGTTCACCCCTCCACTTT. The J gene is TRBJ1-6, the V gene TRBV2; D unresolved. Germline V lookup: CDR1 SNHLY, CDR2 FYNNEI. V was trimmed by 2 bases and J by 9 bases, leaving 8 bases between them. The CDR3 extends over 13 amino acids.

This CDR3 reads CASSFRDRGTDTQYF. The DNA for the CDR3 is TGTGCCAGCAGTTTTCGGGACAGAGGCACAGATACGCAGTATTTT. The J gene is TRBJ2-3, the V gene TRBV28; 7 nucleotides agree with TRBD1. Trimming at V came to 3 bases and at J to 1 base, leaving 4 bases not matched to a gene. Per the germline V gene, CDR1 is MDHEN and CDR2 is SYDVKM. The CDR3 totals 15 residues.

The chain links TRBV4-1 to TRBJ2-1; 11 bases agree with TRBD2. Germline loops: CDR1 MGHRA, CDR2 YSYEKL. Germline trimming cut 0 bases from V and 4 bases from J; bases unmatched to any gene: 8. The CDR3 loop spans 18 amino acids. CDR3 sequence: CASSQEISGGVKYNEQFF. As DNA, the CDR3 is TGCGCCAGCAGCCAAGAGATTAGCGGGGGGGTCAAATACAATGAGCAGTTCTTC.